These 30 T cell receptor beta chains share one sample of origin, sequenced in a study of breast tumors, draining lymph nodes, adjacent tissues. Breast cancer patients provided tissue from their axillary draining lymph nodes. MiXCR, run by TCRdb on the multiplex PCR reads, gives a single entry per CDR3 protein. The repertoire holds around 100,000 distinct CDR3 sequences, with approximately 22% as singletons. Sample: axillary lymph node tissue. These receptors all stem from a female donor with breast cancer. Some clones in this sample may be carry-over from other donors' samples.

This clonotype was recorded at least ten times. The CDR3, as DNA: TGTGCCAGCAGGAACTCCTTCGCAGACAATGAGCAGTTCTTC. This encodes CASRNSFADNEQFF. The chain couples TRBV5-8 to TRBJ2-1; D is unresolved. The CDR3 length is 14 residues. Germline lookup yields CDR1 SGHTS and CDR2 YDEGEE. V lost 5 bases, J lost 5 bases, and 14 bases lay in between.

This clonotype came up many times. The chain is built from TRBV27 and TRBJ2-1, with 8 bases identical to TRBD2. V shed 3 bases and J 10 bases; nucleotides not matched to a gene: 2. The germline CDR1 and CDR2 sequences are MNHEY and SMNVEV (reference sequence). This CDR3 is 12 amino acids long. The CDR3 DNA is TGTGCCAGCAGTTTCCCTAGCGGGGAGCAGTTCTTC. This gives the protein CASSFPSGEQFF.

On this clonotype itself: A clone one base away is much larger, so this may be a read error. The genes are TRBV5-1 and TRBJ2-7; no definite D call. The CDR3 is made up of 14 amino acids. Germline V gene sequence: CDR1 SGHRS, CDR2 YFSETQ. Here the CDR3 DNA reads TGCACCAGCAGCTTGAGTAACGTCGAACACGAGCAGTACTTC. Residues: CTSSLSNVEHEQYF.

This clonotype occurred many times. Here the CDR3 reads CASSPAGGPGEQYF. DNA for the CDR3: TGTGCCAGCAGCCCCGCGGGGGGGCCGGGGGAGCAGTACTTC. The chain links TRBV7-3 to TRBJ2-7, with TRBD2 matching 9 bases. The CDR3 is 14 amino acids. The V segment lost 5 bases and the J segment 7 bases; nucleotides outside the gene matches: 9. Per germline, CDR1 SGHTA and CDR2 FQGTGA.

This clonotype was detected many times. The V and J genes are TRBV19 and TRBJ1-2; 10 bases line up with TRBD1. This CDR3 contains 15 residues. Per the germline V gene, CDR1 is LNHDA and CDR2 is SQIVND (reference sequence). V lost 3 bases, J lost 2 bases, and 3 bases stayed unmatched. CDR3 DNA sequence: TGTGCCAGTAGTATTGGGGGACAGGGGAACTATGGCTACACCTTC. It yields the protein CASSIGGQGNYGYTF.

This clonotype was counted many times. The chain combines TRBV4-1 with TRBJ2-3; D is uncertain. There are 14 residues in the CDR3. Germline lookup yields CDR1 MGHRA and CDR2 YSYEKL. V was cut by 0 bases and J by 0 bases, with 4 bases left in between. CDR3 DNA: TGCGCCAGCAGCCAAGACAGGAGCACAGATACGCAGTATTTT. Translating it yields CASSQDRSTDTQYF.

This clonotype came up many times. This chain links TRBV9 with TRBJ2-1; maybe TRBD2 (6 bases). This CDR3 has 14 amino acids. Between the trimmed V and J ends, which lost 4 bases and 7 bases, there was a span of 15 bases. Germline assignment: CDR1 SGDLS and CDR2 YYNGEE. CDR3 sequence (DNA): TGTGCCAGCAGCCCCCGACTAGTCCCTAATGAGCAGTTCTTC. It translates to CASSPRLVPNEQFF.

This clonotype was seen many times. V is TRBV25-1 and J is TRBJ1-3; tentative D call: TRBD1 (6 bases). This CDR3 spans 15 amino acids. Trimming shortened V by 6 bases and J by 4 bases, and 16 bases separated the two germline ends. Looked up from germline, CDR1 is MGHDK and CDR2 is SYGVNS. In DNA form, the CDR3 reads TGTGCCAGCAGGGGTGTGGAGGGGGACGGAAACACCATATATTTT. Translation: CASRGVEGDGNTIYF. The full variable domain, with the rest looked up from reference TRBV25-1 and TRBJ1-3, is EADIYQTPRYLVIGTGKKITLECSQTMGHDKMYWYQQDPGMELHLIHYSYGVNSTEKGDLSSESTVSRIRTEHFPLTLESARPSHTSQYLCASRGVEGDGNTIYFGEGSWLTVV.

This chain's CDR3 is CASSAYTGPQETQYF. Here the CDR3 DNA reads TGTGCCAGCAGCGCGTACACGGGACCACAAGAGACCCAGTACTTC. The V and J genes are TRBV3-1 and TRBJ2-5; the D call may be TRBD1 or TRBD2 (5 bases each). Germline V gives CDR1 LGHDT, CDR2 YNNKEL (reference sequence). The CDR3 covers 15 residues. The V and J ends lost 5 bases and 2 bases respectively, with 15 bases between them.

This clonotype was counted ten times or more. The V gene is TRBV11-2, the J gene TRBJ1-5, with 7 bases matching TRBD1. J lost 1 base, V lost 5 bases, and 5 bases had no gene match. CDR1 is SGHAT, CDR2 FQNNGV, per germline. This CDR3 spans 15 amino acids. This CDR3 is CASSLKTGSNQPQHF. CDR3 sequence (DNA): TGTGCCAGCAGCCTGAAGACAGGGAGCAATCAGCCCCAGCATTTT. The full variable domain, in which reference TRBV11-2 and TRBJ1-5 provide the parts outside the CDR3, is EAGVAQSPRYKIIEKRQSVAFWCNPISGHATLYWYQQILGQGPKLLIQFQNNGVVDDSQLPKDRFSAERLKGVDSTLKIQPAKLEDSAVYLCASSLKTGSNQPQHFGDGTRLSIL.

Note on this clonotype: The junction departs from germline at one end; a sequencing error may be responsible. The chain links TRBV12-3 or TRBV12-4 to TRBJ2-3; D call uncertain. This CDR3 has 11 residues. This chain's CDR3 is CASSSTDTQCF. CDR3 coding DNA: TGTGCCAGCAGTTCCACAGATACGCAGTGTTTT.

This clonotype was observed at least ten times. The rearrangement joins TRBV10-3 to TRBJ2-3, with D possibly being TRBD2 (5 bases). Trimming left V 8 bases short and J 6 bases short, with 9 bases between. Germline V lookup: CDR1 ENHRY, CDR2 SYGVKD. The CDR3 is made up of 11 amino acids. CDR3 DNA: TGTGCCATCGGGAGAGTGGATACGCAGTATTTT. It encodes CAIGRVDTQYF.

The CDR3 region has the DNA TGTGCCAGCAGCGTAGAGGTTGCTAGCGGGGGTAATACGCAGTATTTT. The encoded protein is CASSVEVASGGNTQYF. The chain links TRBV9 to TRBJ2-3; TRBD2 agrees at 10 bases. Trimming removed 0 bases from V and 7 bases from J; junction bases left unmatched: 8. The CDR3 runs to 16 residues. Germline loops: CDR1 SGDLS, CDR2 YYNGEE. The complete variable domain, with remaining parts taken from reference TRBV9 and TRBJ2-3, reads DSGVTQTPKHLITATGQRVTLRCSPRSGDLSVYWYQQSLDQGLQFLIQYYNGEERAKGNILERFSAQQFPDLHSELNLSSLELGDSALYFCASSVEVASGGNTQYFGPGTRLTVL.

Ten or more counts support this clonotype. The CDR3 region has the DNA TGTGCCAGCAGTTTAAAAGCAACCTACGAGCAGTACTTC. Protein: CASSLKATYEQYF. This chain joins TRBV12-3 or TRBV12-4 and TRBJ2-7; D is undetermined. The CDR3 spans 13 residues. The V end lost 2 bases, the J end lost 2 bases, and 7 bases lay between the germline ends.

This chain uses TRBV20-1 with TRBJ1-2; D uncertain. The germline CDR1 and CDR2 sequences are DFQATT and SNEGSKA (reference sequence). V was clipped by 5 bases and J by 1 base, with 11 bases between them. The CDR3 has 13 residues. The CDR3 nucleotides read TGCAGTGCTCGGGGAACTTATAACTATGGCTACACCTTC. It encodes CSARGTYNYGYTF.

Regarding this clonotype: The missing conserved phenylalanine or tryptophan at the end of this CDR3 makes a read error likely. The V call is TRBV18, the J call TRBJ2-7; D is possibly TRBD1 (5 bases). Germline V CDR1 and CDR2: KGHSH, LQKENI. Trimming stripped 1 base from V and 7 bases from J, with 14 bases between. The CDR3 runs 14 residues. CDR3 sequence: CASSPRAQEREQYS. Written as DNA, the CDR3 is TGTGCCAGCTCACCACGGGCACAGGAGAGGGAGCAGTACTCC.

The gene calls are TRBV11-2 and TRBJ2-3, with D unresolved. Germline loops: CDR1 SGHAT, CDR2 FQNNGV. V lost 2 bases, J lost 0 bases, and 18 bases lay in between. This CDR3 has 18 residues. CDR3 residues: CASSLRSASALSTDTQYF. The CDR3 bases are TGTGCCAGCAGCTTAAGGTCTGCGTCTGCCCTTAGCACAGATACGCAGTATTTT.

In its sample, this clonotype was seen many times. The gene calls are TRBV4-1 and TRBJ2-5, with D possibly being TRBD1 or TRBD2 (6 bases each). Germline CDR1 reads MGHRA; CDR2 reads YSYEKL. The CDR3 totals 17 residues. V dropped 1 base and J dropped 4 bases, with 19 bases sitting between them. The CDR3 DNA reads TGCGCCAGCAGCCAAGGTAGGGGTAGGGGGGCCGGAGAGACCCAGTACTTC. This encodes CASSQGRGRGAGETQYF.

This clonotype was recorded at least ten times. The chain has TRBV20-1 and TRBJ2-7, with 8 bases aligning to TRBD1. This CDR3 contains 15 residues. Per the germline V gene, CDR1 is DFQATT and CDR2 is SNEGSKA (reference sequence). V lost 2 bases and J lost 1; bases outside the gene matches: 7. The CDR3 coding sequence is TGCAGTGCTAGAATGTTGACAGGGGCGTCCTACGAGCAGTACTTC. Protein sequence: CSARMLTGASYEQYF.

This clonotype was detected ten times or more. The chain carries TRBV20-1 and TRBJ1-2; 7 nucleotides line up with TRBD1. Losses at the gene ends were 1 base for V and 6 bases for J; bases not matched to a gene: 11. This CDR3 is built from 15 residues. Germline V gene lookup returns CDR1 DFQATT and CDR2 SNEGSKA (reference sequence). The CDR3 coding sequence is TGCAGTGCTAGAGCCCCTAGGGGACAGCGAAATGGCTACACCTTC. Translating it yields CSARAPRGQRNGYTF.

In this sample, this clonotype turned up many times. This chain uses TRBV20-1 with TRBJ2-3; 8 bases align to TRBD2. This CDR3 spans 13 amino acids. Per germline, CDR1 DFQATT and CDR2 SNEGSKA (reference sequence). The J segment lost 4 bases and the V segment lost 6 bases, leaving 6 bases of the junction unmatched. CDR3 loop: CSAGGGGADTQYF. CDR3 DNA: TGCAGTGCCGGGGGGGGGGGAGCAGATACGCAGTATTTT.

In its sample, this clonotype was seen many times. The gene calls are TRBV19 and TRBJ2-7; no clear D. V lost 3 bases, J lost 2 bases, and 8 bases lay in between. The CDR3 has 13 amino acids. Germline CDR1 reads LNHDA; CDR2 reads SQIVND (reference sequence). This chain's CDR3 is CASSMGAAYEQYF. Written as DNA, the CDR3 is TGTGCCAGTAGTATGGGTGCAGCCTACGAGCAGTACTTC.

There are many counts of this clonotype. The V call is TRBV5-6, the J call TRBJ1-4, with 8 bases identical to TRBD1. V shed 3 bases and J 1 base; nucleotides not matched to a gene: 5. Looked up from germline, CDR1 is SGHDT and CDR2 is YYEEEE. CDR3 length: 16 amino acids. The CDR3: CASSSPTGGTNEKLFF. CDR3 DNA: TGTGCCAGCAGCTCACCCACAGGGGGAACTAATGAAAAACTGTTTTTT.

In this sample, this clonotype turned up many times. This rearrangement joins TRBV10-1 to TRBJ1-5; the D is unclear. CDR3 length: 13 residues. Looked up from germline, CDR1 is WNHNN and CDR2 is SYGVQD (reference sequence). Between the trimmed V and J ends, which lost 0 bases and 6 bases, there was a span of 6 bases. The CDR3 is CASSESAGQPQHF. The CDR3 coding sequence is TGCGCCAGCAGTGAGTCGGCGGGTCAGCCCCAGCATTTT.

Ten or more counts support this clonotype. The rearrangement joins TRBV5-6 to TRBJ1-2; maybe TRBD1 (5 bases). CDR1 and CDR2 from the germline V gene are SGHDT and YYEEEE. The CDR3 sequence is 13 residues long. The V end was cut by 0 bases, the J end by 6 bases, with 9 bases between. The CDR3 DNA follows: TGTGCCAGCAGCTTGGCCGGGGGAAATGGCTACACCTTC. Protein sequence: CASSLAGGNGYTF.

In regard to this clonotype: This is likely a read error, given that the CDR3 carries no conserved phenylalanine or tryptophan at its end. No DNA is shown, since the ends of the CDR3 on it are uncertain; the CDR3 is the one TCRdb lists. The CDR3 here is CASSSITTGVGEYL. The chain links TRBV27 to TRBJ2-3; TRBD1 is taken as the D call from the table, unchecked against the DNA. The CDR3 has 14 residues if both end residues are counted. Germline lookup yields CDR1 MNHEY and CDR2 SMNVEV (reference sequence).

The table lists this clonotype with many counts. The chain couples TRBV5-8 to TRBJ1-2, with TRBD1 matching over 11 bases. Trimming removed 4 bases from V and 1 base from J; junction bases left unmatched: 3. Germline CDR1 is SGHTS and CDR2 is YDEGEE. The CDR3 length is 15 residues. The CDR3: CASSKGTGGNYGYTF. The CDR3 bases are TGTGCCAGCAGCAAAGGGACAGGGGGTAACTATGGCTACACCTTC. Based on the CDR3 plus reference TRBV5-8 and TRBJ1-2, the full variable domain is EAGVTQSPTHLIKTRGQQATLRCSPISGHTSVYWYQQALGLGLQFLLWYDEGEERNRGNFPPRFSGRQFPNYSSELNVNALELEDSALYLCASSKGTGGNYGYTFGSGTRLTVV.

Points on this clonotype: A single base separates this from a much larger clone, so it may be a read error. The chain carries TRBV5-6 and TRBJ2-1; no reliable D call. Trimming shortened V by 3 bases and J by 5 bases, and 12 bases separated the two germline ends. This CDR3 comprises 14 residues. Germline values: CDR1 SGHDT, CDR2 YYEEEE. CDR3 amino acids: CASSSPRLHNEQFF. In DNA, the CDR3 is TGTGCCAGCAGCTCCCCCCGACTTCACAATGAGCAGTTCTTC. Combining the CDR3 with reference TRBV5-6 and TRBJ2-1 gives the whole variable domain DAGVTQSPTHLIKTRGQQVTLRCSPKSGHDTVSWYQQALGQGPQFIFQYYEEEERQRGNFPDRFSGHQFPNYSSELNVNALLLGDSALYLCASSSPRLHNEQFFGPGTRLTVL.

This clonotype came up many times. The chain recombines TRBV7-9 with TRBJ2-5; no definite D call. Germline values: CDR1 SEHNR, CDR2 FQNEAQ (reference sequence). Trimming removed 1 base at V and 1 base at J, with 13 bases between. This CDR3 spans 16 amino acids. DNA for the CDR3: TGTGCCAGCAGCTTAGAGGTAGGGCGGTTCCAAGAGACCCAGTACTTC. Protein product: CASSLEVGRFQETQYF.

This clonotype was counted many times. CDR3 region: CASSSRGTGLYEQYF. As DNA, the CDR3 is TGTGCCAGCAGCTCCAGAGGGACAGGGCTCTACGAGCAGTACTTC. The chain employs TRBV7-8 and TRBJ2-7; 9 bases are shared with TRBD1. Germline trimming cut 4 bases from V and 3 bases from J; bases unmatched to any gene: 7. Germline assignment: CDR1 SGHVS and CDR2 FQNEAQ. The CDR3 totals 15 residues.